Below, one T cell receptor beta chain is given with its context. These data originate in a study of blood T cell repertoires in COVID-19. Seattle-derived patients entered the study during active infection and were followed longitudinally. The method was immunoSEQ multiplex PCR; TCRdb's version includes in-frame clones alone and lacks a portion of them. The table includes around 300,000 clones, 75% to 90% detected once. Trimming shortened V by 0 bases and J by 5 bases, and 10 bases separated the two germline ends. CDR1 is GTSNPN and CDR2 is SVGIG in the germline V gene (reference sequence). The CDR3 has 14 residues.

Sequenced: peripheral blood. V gene TRBV30 combines with J gene TRBJ2-2; tentatively, D is TRBD2 (6 bases). This TCR was sampled from a woman between 45 and 60 years old with COVID-19, enrolled during active disease. The chain's CDR3 is CAWSVSGGTGELFF. The DNA of the CDR3 is TGTGCCTGGAGTGTGAGTGGGGGGACCGGGGAGCTGTTTTTT. Looking up the rest from reference TRBV30 and TRBJ2-2 gives the full variable domain: SQTIHQWPATLVQPVGSPLSLECTVEGTSNPNLYWYRQAAGRGLQLLFYSVGIGQISSEVPQNLSASRPQDRQFILSSKKLLLSDSGFYLCAWSVSGGTGELFFGEGSRLTVL.